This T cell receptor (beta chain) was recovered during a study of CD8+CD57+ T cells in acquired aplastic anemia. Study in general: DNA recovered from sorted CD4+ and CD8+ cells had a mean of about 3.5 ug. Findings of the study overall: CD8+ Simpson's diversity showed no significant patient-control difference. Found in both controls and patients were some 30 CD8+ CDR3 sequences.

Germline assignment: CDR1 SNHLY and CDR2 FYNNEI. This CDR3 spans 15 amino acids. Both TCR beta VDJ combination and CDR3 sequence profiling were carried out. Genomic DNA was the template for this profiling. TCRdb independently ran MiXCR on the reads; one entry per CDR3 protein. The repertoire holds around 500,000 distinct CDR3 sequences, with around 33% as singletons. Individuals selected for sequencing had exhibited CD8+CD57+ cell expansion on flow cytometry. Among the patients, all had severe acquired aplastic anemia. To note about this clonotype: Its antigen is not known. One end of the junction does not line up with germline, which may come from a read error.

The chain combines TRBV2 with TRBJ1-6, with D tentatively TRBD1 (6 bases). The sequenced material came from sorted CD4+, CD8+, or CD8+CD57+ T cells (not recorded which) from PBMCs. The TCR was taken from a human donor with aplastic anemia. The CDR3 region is CASSGAGAHNPPLHF. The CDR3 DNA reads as TGTGCCAGCAGTGGAGCAGGGGCGCATAATCCACCCCTCCACTTT.